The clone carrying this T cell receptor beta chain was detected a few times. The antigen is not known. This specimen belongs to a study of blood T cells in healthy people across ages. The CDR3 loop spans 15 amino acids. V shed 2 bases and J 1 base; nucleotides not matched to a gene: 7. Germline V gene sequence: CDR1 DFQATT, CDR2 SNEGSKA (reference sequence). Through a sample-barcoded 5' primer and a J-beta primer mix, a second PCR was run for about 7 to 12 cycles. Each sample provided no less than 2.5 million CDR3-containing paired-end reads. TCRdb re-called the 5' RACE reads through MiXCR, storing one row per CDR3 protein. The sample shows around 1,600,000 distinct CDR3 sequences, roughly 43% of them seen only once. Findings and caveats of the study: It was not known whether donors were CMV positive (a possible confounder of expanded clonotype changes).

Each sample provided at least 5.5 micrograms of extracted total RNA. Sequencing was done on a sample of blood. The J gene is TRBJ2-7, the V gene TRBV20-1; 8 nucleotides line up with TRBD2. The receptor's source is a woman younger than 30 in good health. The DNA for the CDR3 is TGCAGTGCTAGAAATAGCGGGGCATGGTCCTACGAGCAGTACTTC. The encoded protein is CSARNSGAWSYEQYF.